The present T cell receptor beta chain was sequenced within a study of tumor-infiltrating lymphocytes in localized non-small cell lung cancer. Trimming cost V 5 bases and J 8 bases, with 15 bases left between them. Per germline, CDR1 SGHTA and CDR2 FQGTGA. This CDR3 contains 13 residues. This clone was detected a few times. Profiling relied on immunoSEQ multiplex PCR, and the TCRdb table lists in-frame clones only, not all of them. The data contain about 3,000 clones, 50% to 55% of them singletons. Sequenced material: uninvolved lung tissue not adjacent to the tumor. The clonotype originates from a human donor with non-small cell lung cancer. The chain links TRBV7-3 to TRBJ1-1; weak D call: TRBD1 (6 bases). The CDR3 DNA reads as TGTGCCAGCAGCCCGACAGGCTCGGGCGAAGCTTTCTTT. Protein product: CASSPTGSGEAFF.